These 20 T cell receptor beta chains were all obtained from the same sample, sequenced in a study of early T cells in non-severe SARS-CoV-2 infection. TCRdb passed the 5' RACE reads through MiXCR, listing each CDR3 protein once. The sample includes tens of thousands of distinct CDR3 sequences, roughly 15% of them seen just once. The specimen was whole blood, collected at baseline. The receptors originated from an adult who was a healthcare worker with PCR-confirmed SARS-CoV-2 infection or an uninfected control (not recorded which).

The sample holds many counts of this clonotype. J is TRBJ2-1 and V is TRBV7-9; no clear D gene. V shed 1 base and J shed 9 bases, with 7 bases lying between them. The germline V gene encodes CDR1 SEHNR and CDR2 FQNEAQ (reference sequence). The CDR3 has 12 residues. The DNA of the CDR3 is TGTGCCAGCAGCTTAGGGGTCGTTGAGCAGTTCTTC. Its translation is CASSLGVVEQFF.

The chain links TRBV2 to TRBJ2-3; 8 positions match TRBD2. Germline V CDR1 and CDR2: SNHLY, FYNNEI. The CDR3 sequence is 12 residues long. The V segment lost 6 bases and the J segment 8 bases; nucleotides outside the gene matches: 4. In DNA, the CDR3 is TGTGCCAGCAGGGGACTAGTCGGTACGCAGTATTTT. Translation: CASRGLVGTQYF. Full variable domain (missing parts from reference TRBV2 and TRBJ2-3): EPEVTQTPSHQVTQMGQEVILRCVPISNHLYFYWYRQILGQKVEFLVSFYNNEISEKSEIFDDQFSVERPDGSNFTLKIRSTKLEDSAMYFCASRGLVGTQYFGPGTRLTVL.

This clonotype was seen a handful of times. This chain links TRBV4-3 with TRBJ2-3; 8 bases map to TRBD2. With V trimmed by 3 bases and J by 1 base, 3 bases remained unmatched. The CDR3 sequence is 15 residues long. In germline, CDR1 is LGHNA, CDR2 YSLEER. The chain's CDR3 is CASSHGTRGTDTQYF. The CDR3 DNA reads TGCGCCAGCAGCCACGGGACTAGGGGCACAGATACGCAGTATTTT.

The chain combines TRBV30 with TRBJ1-4; no clear D gene. This CDR3 comprises 14 residues. Germline V gene sequence: CDR1 GTSNPN, CDR2 SVGIG (reference sequence). Trimming shortened V by 0 bases and J by 8 bases, and 13 bases separated the two germline ends. In DNA form, the CDR3 reads TGTGCCTGGAGTGTAGGTCTGTTAGCGGAAAAACTGTTTTTT. Amino acids: CAWSVGLLAEKLFF.

The chain uses TRBV6-2 or TRBV6-3 and TRBJ2-1; 7 bases are a match to TRBD1. Unmatched junction bases numbered 8, after V lost 8 bases and J lost 1 base. Germline assignment: CDR1 MNHEY and CDR2 SVGEGT. This CDR3 has 15 residues. The CDR3 DNA reads TGTGCCAGCGTTCCCGGGACAGCTTCCTACAATGAGCAGTTCTTC. Translated: CASVPGTASYNEQFF.

The chain combines TRBV20-1 with TRBJ2-7; 9 bases fit TRBD1. The CDR3 length is 14 residues. The V gene end was trimmed by 2 bases and the J gene end by 2 bases; junction bases not matched to a gene: 4. CDR1 DFQATT and CDR2 SNEGSKA come from the germline V gene (reference sequence). This CDR3 reads CSARWTGVPYEQYF. The DNA for the CDR3 is TGCAGTGCTAGATGGACAGGGGTACCCTACGAGCAGTACTTC.

The chain is built from TRBV19 and TRBJ1-5; no reliable D call. Trimming stripped 4 bases from V and 7 bases from J, with 8 bases between. This CDR3 has 12 residues. Germline V gene lookup returns CDR1 LNHDA and CDR2 SQIVND (reference sequence). CDR3 region: CASSRSPQPQHF. The CDR3 DNA reads as TGTGCCAGTAGTAGAAGTCCCCAGCCCCAGCATTTT. Full variable domain (rest looked up from reference TRBV19 and TRBJ1-5): DGGITQSPKYLFRKEGQNVTLSCEQNLNHDAMYWYRQDPGQGLRLIYYSQIVNDFQKGDIAEGYSVSREKKESFPLTVTSAQKNPTAFYLCASSRSPQPQHFGDGTRLSIL.

This clonotype appeared once. The rearrangement joins TRBV19 to TRBJ1-1; D gene uncertain. This CDR3 contains 14 residues. Germline-derived CDR1 and CDR2 are LNHDA and SQIVND (reference sequence). V was clipped by 4 bases and J by 1 base, with 10 bases between them. The DNA of the CDR3 is TGTGCCAGTAGTAGGGCAGTCCCGAACACTGAAGCTTTCTTT. Amino acid sequence: CASSRAVPNTEAFF.

The table lists this clonotype with a few counts. J is TRBJ2-1 and V is TRBV7-7, with 10 bases matching TRBD1. V dropped 5 bases and J dropped 1; count of bases not matched to a gene: 8. CDR3 size: 17 residues. Germline values: CDR1 SSHAT, CDR2 FNYEAQ (reference sequence). CDR3 sequence reads: CASSPAGDRGSYNEQFF. The CDR3 DNA reads TGTGCCAGCAGCCCAGCAGGGGACAGGGGTTCCTACAATGAGCAGTTCTTC. Full variable domain (missing parts from reference TRBV7-7 and TRBJ2-1): GAGVSQSPRYKVTKRGQDVTLRCDPISSHATLYWYQQALGQGPEFLTYFNYEAQPDKSGLPSDRFSAERPEGSISTLTIQRTEQRDSAMYRCASSPAGDRGSYNEQFFGPGTRLTVL.

The rearrangement uses TRBV28 and TRBJ1-5; no clear D gene. Germline V gives CDR1 MDHEN, CDR2 SYDVKM. The V end was cut by 5 bases, the J end by 5 bases, with 13 bases between. This CDR3 is 14 amino acids long. Here the CDR3 DNA reads TGTGCCAGCAGTCTATTGCAGTCGGATCAGCCCCAGCATTTT. Translation: CASSLLQSDQPQHF.

This clonotype was seen only a few times. The V gene is TRBV30, the J gene TRBJ2-5; D gene uncertain. This CDR3 comprises 12 residues. CDR1 is GTSNPN and CDR2 is SVGIG in the germline V gene (reference sequence). Trimming pared 2 bases from V and 4 bases from J, leaving 8 bases between. CDR3 amino acids: CAWSSSRETQYF. CDR3 DNA sequence: TGTGCCTGGAGTTCTAGTAGAGAGACCCAGTACTTC.

In this sample, this clonotype turned up many times. This chain joins TRBV9 and TRBJ1-6; the D is unclear. Germline lookup yields CDR1 SGDLS and CDR2 YYNGEE. The V end was cut by 2 bases, the J end by 10 bases, with 7 bases between. The CDR3 loop spans 12 amino acids. The CDR3 sequence is CASSVMGSPLHF. The CDR3 coding sequence is TGTGCCAGCAGCGTTATGGGATCACCCCTCCACTTT.

The rearrangement joins TRBV20-1 to TRBJ2-7, with D possibly being TRBD1 (6 bases). The germline V gene has CDR1 DFQATT and CDR2 SNEGSKA (reference sequence). The CDR3 has 15 amino acids. V was clipped by 0 bases and J by 2 bases, with 14 bases between them. CDR3 in amino acids: CSARDKGEWTYEQYF. The CDR3, as DNA: TGCAGTGCTAGAGATAAGGGGGAGTGGACCTACGAGCAGTACTTC.

This sequence joins TRBV20-1 and TRBJ2-3; TRBD1 agrees at 8 bases. Losses at the gene ends were 4 bases for V and 5 bases for J; bases not matched to a gene: 11. The CDR3 is 15 amino acids. CDR1 is DFQATT and CDR2 is SNEGSKA in the germline V gene (reference sequence). The CDR3 region has the DNA TGCAGTGCTACCAGCCACCAGGGGGCTATAGATACGCAGTATTTT. It encodes CSATSHQGAIDTQYF.

This clonotype was found a few times. The V gene is TRBV9, the J gene TRBJ2-7, with TRBD1 matching over 7 bases. This CDR3 comprises 15 residues. Trimming took 0 bases from V and 0 from J; bases not matched to a gene: 3. Germline V lookup: CDR1 SGDLS, CDR2 YYNGEE. In DNA form, the CDR3 reads TGTGCCAGCAGCGTAGGAGGGGACAGCTCCTACGAGCAGTACTTC. Translated, it gives CASSVGGDSSYEQYF.

V gene TRBV12-3 or TRBV12-4 combines with J gene TRBJ2-2, with 8 bases matching TRBD1. This CDR3 contains 15 residues. V shed 1 base, J shed 7 bases, and the junction held 5 bases outside the gene matches. CDR3 loop: CASSLGTGIVGELFF. Written as DNA, the CDR3 is TGTGCCAGCAGTTTAGGGACAGGGATAGTCGGGGAGCTGTTTTTT.

This clonotype was counted between two and nine times. V is TRBV19 and J is TRBJ2-1; TRBD2 aligns across 12 bases. Losses at the gene ends were 8 bases for V and 6 bases for J; bases not matched to a gene: 2. Looked up from germline, CDR1 is LNHDA and CDR2 is SQIVND (reference sequence). CDR3 length: 13 amino acids. CDR3 region: CASGTSGFNEQFF. CDR3 DNA sequence: TGTGCCAGTGGGACTAGCGGGTTCAATGAGCAGTTCTTC.

This sequence joins TRBV18 and TRBJ2-7; perhaps D is TRBD1 or TRBD2 (5 bases each). Per germline, CDR1 KGHSH and CDR2 LQKENI. V was cut by 4 bases and J by 5 bases, with 21 bases left in between. This CDR3 contains 16 residues. Here the CDR3 reads CASSRVTRGWGDEQYF. Written as DNA, the CDR3 is TGTGCCAGCTCACGAGTAACGAGGGGTTGGGGTGACGAGCAGTACTTC. The variable domain in full, with the rest retrieved from reference TRBV18 and TRBJ2-7, is NAGVMQNPRHLVRRRGQEARLRCSPMKGHSHVYWYRQLPEEGLKFMVYLQKENIIDESGMPKERFSAEFPKEGPSILRIQQVVRGDSAAYFCASSRVTRGWGDEQYFGPGTRLTVT.

This clonotype has a handful of counts. The chain employs TRBV7-9 and TRBJ1-6; D is undetermined. V was clipped by 3 bases and J by 8 bases, with 8 bases between them. CDR1 is SEHNR, CDR2 FQNEAQ, per germline (reference sequence). CDR3 size: 13 residues. DNA for the CDR3: TGTGCCAGCAGCTTTGATTGGGATTCACCCCTCCACTTT. Translation: CASSFDWDSPLHF.

This clonotype occurred a few times. V gene TRBV9 combines with J gene TRBJ2-1; tentatively, D is TRBD1 (5 bases). The CDR3 is 15 residues long. V lost 0 bases, J lost 1 base, and 8 bases lay in between. Germline V gene lookup returns CDR1 SGDLS and CDR2 YYNGEE. The CDR3 nucleotides are TGTGCCAGCAGCGTAGAGGGGCTGTCCTACAATGAGCAGTTCTTC. Residues: CASSVEGLSYNEQFF.